This T cell receptor beta chain was captured in a study of cytomegalovirus exposure and HLA in healthy donors. Regarding the study as a whole: In an earlier analysis, productive rearrangement rates for most beta V segments clustered near 87% or 30%. For most subjects, TCR beta sequences were reported to predict HLA-A and HLA-B alleles with accuracy.

Use of 60 Vbeta and 13 Jbeta primers characterized the PCR. Measured with immunoSEQ multiplex PCR; TCRdb has only the in-frame clones, and not every one. This table has over 150,000 clones, under 90% appearing once. V trimming: 3 bases; J trimming: 0 bases; junction bases outside the gene matches: 2. CDR1 and CDR2 from the germline V gene are SGHRS and YFSETQ. This CDR3 region has 15 residues. To note about this clone: Its antigen is unidentified. Other DNA sequences of this sample code for an identical CDR3.

This sequence originates from a young man in good health and CMV-seropositive. Material: PBMCs. V and J are TRBV5-1 and TRBJ2-3; 9 positions match TRBD2. CDR3 nucleotide sequence: TGCGCCAGCAGCTCACTAGCGGGTAGCACAGATACGCAGTATTTT. This codes for CASSSLAGSTDTQYF.